This TCR beta chain was sequenced in a study of CD8 T cells in ankylosing spondylitis. General study points: What appeared characteristic of ankylosing spondylitis blood was a TCR beta motif of fewer than ten highly homologous variants. Clones tied to disease were said to be significantly enriched in matched ankylosing spondylitis synovial fluid.

There are 22 residues in the CDR3. V shed 6 bases and J 1 base; nucleotides not matched to a gene: 22. Germline V CDR1 and CDR2: MNHEY, SVGEGT. With molecular barcodes, quantitative 5'-RACE was used to make the TCR beta libraries. TCRdb re-called the 5' RACE reads with MiXCR, one entry per CDR3 protein. The sample lists 120,000 to 150,000 distinct CDR3 sequences, 7% to 10% occurring once. About this clonotype itself: Antigen unknown.

The TCR originated in a male donor with ankylosing spondylitis. This sequence joins TRBV6-2 or TRBV6-3 and TRBJ2-1; 12 positions match TRBD1. Sequenced input: synovial fluid, either unsorted or a sorted T cell fraction (not recorded which). CDR3 coding DNA: TGTGCCAGCAGGAGGGACAGGGGGCTTTTTACGGTGTGGTCCGAATCCTACAATGAGCAGTTCTTC. As protein: CASRRDRGLFTVWSESYNEQFF.